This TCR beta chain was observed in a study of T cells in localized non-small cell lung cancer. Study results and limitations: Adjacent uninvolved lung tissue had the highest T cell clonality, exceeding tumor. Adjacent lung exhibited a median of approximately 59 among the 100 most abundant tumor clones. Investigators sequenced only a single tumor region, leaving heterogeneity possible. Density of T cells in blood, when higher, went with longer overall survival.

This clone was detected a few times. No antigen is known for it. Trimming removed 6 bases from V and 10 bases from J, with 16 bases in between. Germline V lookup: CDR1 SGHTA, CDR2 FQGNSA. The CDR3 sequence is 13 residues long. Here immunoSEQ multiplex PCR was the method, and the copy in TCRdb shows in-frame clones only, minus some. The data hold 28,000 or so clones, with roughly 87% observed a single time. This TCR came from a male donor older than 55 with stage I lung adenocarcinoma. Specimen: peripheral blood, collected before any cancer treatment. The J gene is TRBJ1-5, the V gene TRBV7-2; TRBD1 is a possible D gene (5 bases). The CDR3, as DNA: TGTGCCAGCAGTCGAGGGACTGGGCAACCCCAGCATTTT. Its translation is CASSRGTGQPQHF.